This is a list of T cell receptor beta chains from one sample in a study of cytomegalovirus exposure and HLA in healthy donors. Assay: immunoSEQ multiplex PCR; the TCRdb copy retains only in-frame clones and omits some. The table includes approximately 90,000 clones, around four fifths detected once. The sequencing input was PBMCs. These receptors all stem from a boy younger than 18 in good health and CMV-seronegative. The CDR3 runs from the conserved cysteine through the conserved F or W. A D gene is named only where the DNA matches it firmly. The listing skips clone size in some rows; elsewhere it reads once, few, many or a size class.

TGTGCCAGCAGCCAAGATCCCGGGGTCAACTATGGCTACACCTTC | CASSQDPGVNYGYTF | NA | TRBJ1-2 | TRBV4-2 | NA
TGTGCCAGCAGCCCGGATTTGGGGGGGACTATCTACAATGAGCAGTTCTTC | CASSPDLGGTIYNEQFF | TRBD2 | TRBJ2-1 | TRBV5-8 | NA
TGTGCCAGCAGCCCGCGACAGGGGGAACAACGCAATGAGCAGTTCTTC | CASSPRQGEQRNEQFF | TRBD1 | TRBJ2-1 | TRBV14 | NA
TGTGCCAGCAGTCTTCTAGCGGAAGAGACCCAGTACTTC | CASSLLAEETQYF | TRBD2 | TRBJ2-5 | TRBV27 | NA
TGTGCCAGCAGGGTTCGACAGAAGCATTCCTACGAGCAGTACTTC | CASRVRQKHSYEQYF | NA | TRBJ2-7 | TRBV11-2 | NA
TGTGCCAGCAGCTTAAGGAACAGACCCTACGAGCAGTACTTC | CASSLRNRPYEQYF | NA | TRBJ2-7 | TRBV11-3 | NA
TGTGCCAGCAGCTTACGCAGACCGACAGCAGACTATGGCTACACCTTC | CASSLRRPTADYGYTF | NA | TRBJ1-2 | TRBV11-1 | NA
TGTGCCAGCAGTCTCCCGAGGCCCACTAATGAAAAACTGTTTTTT | CASSLPRPTNEKLFF | NA | TRBJ1-4 | TRBV28 | NA
TGCAGCGCCACCTTGGGGGGGGCCATCGGATATGGCTACACCTTC | CSATLGGAIGYGYTF | NA | TRBJ1-2 | TRBV29-1 | NA
TGTGCCAGCAGCCGACAGTACTTAGCCTACGAGCAGTACTTC | CASSRQYLAYEQYF | NA | TRBJ2-7 | TRBV6-4 | NA
TGTGCCAGCAGTTTTCTCGAGAGCAATCAGCCCCAGCATTTT | CASSFLESNQPQHF | NA | TRBJ1-5 | TRBV28 | few
TGTGCCATCAGCGACGGGGGTGGCAATCAGCCCCAGCATTTT | CAISDGGGNQPQHF | NA | TRBJ1-5 | TRBV10-3 | NA
TGTGCCAGCAGAGGGGGCGCCGGTAATGAAAAACTGTTTTTT | CASRGGAGNEKLFF | TRBD1 | TRBJ1-4 | TRBV28 | few
TGTGCCAGCAGCTTAGTTCAGCAGGGGCAGTTCTTC | CASSLVQQGQFF | NA | TRBJ2-1 | TRBV7-9 | few
TGTGCCTGGACGCAGCGAGCCAACTATGGCTACACCTTC | CAWTQRANYGYTF | NA | TRBJ1-2 | TRBV30 | NA
TGTGCCAGCAGCTTCGCCTACCTAGCCCTGAACACCGGGGAGCTGTTTTTT | CASSFAYLALNTGELFF | NA | TRBJ2-2 | TRBV7-2 | once
TGTGCCAGCAGCCTACTAGCGGCGCAAGAGACCCAGTACTTC | CASSLLAAQETQYF | TRBD2 | TRBJ2-5 | TRBV11-1 | once
TGTGCCAGCAGCTCCTGGGGAGGTCTCAGAAATGAGCAGTTCTTC | CASSSWGGLRNEQFF | NA | TRBJ2-1 | TRBV7-2 | NA
TGTGCCAGCAGCCCCCATGTAACAGGGGCAATTAAAGCTTTCTTT | CASSPHVTGAIKAFF | TRBD1 | TRBJ1-1 | TRBV7-8 | NA
TGTGCCAGCACCCCCTCGGGACAGGCCCACTATGGCTACACCTTC | CASTPSGQAHYGYTF | TRBD1 | TRBJ1-2 | TRBV7-8 | few
TGTGCTAGTGGTTTGGACGGTCCCCAGCATTTT | CASGLDGPQHF | NA | TRBJ1-5 | TRBV12-5 | NA
TGTGCCAACCTTGCGGGGAGCTCTGGGGCCAACGTCCTGACTTTC | CANLAGSSGANVLTF | NA | TRBJ2-6 | TRBV2 | NA
TGTGCCCTAGGCCAGGGGGCGCGGAATGAGCAGTTCTTC | CALGQGARNEQFF | TRBD1 | TRBJ2-1 | TRBV30 | NA
TGTGCCAGCTCACCTGGCAGGGGGGACACTGAAGCTTTCTTT | CASSPGRGDTEAFF | TRBD1 | TRBJ1-1 | TRBV18 | NA
TGTGCCAGGCGGGGCGGGGGTAAAGAGACCCAGTACTTC | CARRGGGKETQYF | TRBD2 | TRBJ2-5 | TRBV6-6 | NA
TGTGCCAGCAGCTTATCTTCCCTGAACACTGAAGCTTTCTTT | CASSLSSLNTEAFF | NA | TRBJ1-1 | TRBV7-2 | NA
TGCGCCAGCAGCCAGATGCAACTCTCCTACAATGAGCAGTTCTTC | CASSQMQLSYNEQFF | NA | TRBJ2-1 | TRBV4-1 | NA
TGTGCCAGCAGCTTGCCTTTCTACTCGCCGGGACAGGGTTCCAACTATGGCTACACCTTC | CASSLPFYSPGQGSNYGYTF | TRBD1 | TRBJ1-2 | TRBV5-4 | NA
TGTGCCAGCGGACAGGGGAACTATGGCTACACCTTC | CASGQGNYGYTF | TRBD1 | TRBJ1-2 | TRBV7-2 | few
TGTGCCAGCAGTCTGGGACAGGGCTCCTACGAGCAGTACTTC | CASSLGQGSYEQYF | TRBD1 | TRBJ2-7 | TRBV5-6 | few
TGTGCCAGCAGCTTGGAGAGAGTGTATGGCTACACCTTC | CASSLERVYGYTF | NA | TRBJ1-2 | TRBV5-6 | NA
TGTGCCAGCAGCGTAGGAGGGGGCGGTAACTACGAGCAGTACTTC | CASSVGGGGNYEQYF | TRBD1 | TRBJ2-7 | TRBV9 | NA
TGTGCCAGCAGTATAGTTGGAGGAGGCACAGATACGCAGTATTTT | CASSIVGGGTDTQYF | NA | TRBJ2-3 | TRBV28 | few
TGTGCCAGCAGCTTAGGGCCTCCAGATACGCAGTATTTT | CASSLGPPDTQYF | NA | TRBJ2-3 | TRBV7-9 | NA
TGTGCCAGCAGTTACCAGCCGGGGGTGGTGTCTGCTTTCTTT | CASSYQPGVVSAFF | NA | TRBJ1-1 | TRBV6-5 | NA
TGTGCCAGCAGCTTGGGGACAGGGGGGGAAGAAAAACTGTTTTTT | CASSLGTGGEEKLFF | TRBD1 | TRBJ1-4 | TRBV7-9 | NA
TGTGCCTGGAGTGTATCGCTAGGAGGGCTCTACGAGCAGTACTTC | CAWSVSLGGLYEQYF | NA | TRBJ2-7 | TRBV30 | NA
TGTGCCAGCAGCTTCATAGAGACCCAGTACTTC | CASSFIETQYF | NA | TRBJ2-5 | TRBV5-8 | NA
TGTGCCAGCAGTTCAGGGACAGAGGAGCAGTACTTC | CASSSGTEEQYF | TRBD1 | TRBJ2-7 | TRBV28 | NA
TGTGCCAGCAGCTTAGATGGGCGGGGAGAGCGCTCTGGAAACACCATATATTTT | CASSLDGRGERSGNTIYF | NA | TRBJ1-3 | TRBV11-2 | once
TGTGCTACTCAAGTATCCCGGGACAGCCTAAAAGTATCCCTAGCCAAAAACATTCAGTACTTC | CATQVSRDSLKVSLAKNIQYF | TRBD1 | TRBJ2-4 | TRBV2 | few
TGTGCCACCAGCAGAGAACCCAGGGACTACGAGCAGTACTTC | CATSREPRDYEQYF | NA | TRBJ2-7 | TRBV15 | NA
TGTGCCAGCTCACGGTTAACAGCATCCTATGGCTACACCTTC | CASSRLTASYGYTF | NA | TRBJ1-2 | TRBV18 | NA
TGTGCCAGCAGCTATGGACCCGGGAAGGATGGCTACACCTTC | CASSYGPGKDGYTF | NA | TRBJ1-2 | TRBV7-2 | NA
TGCGCCAGCAGCCCTAGCCAGAGGACGTACGAGCAGTACTTC | CASSPSQRTYEQYF | NA | TRBJ2-7 | TRBV4-1 | few
TGTGCCAGCAGCGAACAGGGTCTCCTTTACGAGCAGTACTTC | CASSEQGLLYEQYF | NA | TRBJ2-7 | TRBV7-9 | NA
TGCGCCAGCAGCCAAGGAGGCTCTGGGGCCAACGTCCTGACTTTC | CASSQGGSGANVLTF | NA | TRBJ2-6 | TRBV4-1 | once
TGTGCCAGCAGCTTGGTAACGGGGGGTAACAATCAGCCCCAGCATTTT | CASSLVTGGNNQPQHF | NA | TRBJ1-5 | TRBV5-5 | few
TGTGCCAGCAGCTTCCTCATAGCTACTGAGCAGTTCTTC | CASSFLIATEQFF | NA | TRBJ2-1 | TRBV5-4 | once
TGCGCCAGCAGCCAAGATCTAGGGGCAGAGGTCCCAAACACCATATATTTT | CASSQDLGAEVPNTIYF | NA | TRBJ1-3 | TRBV4-3 | NA
TGTGCCAGCAGTGAGGACAGGAGACTCTATGGCTACACCTTC | CASSEDRRLYGYTF | TRBD1 | TRBJ1-2 | TRBV6-1 | NA
TGTGCCAGCAGCCAAGGGAGAGAGACGCCTAACGAGGCTTTCTTT | CASSQGRETPNEAFF | NA | TRBJ1-1 | TRBV4-2 | NA
TGTGCCAGCAGCAGTTCAGGGGCGTTCTACGAGCAGTACTTC | CASSSSGAFYEQYF | NA | TRBJ2-7 | TRBV7-6 | NA
TGTGCCAGCAGTGCCCAGGTTGTTAGCAATCAGCCCCAGCATTTT | CASSAQVVSNQPQHF | NA | TRBJ1-5 | TRBV28 | NA
TGTGCCAGCAGCCAGCCCGGGCAGGGCGACACTGAAGCTTTCTTT | CASSQPGQGDTEAFF | NA | TRBJ1-1 | TRBV4-2 | NA
TGTGCCAGCAGCTTAGTAGCAGGGGCGGATTCACCCCTCCACTTT | CASSLVAGADSPLHF | NA | TRBJ1-6 | TRBV7-2 | once
TGTGCCAGCAGCCTTACTAGCGGCGGGCAAGAGACCCAGTACTTC | CASSLTSGGQETQYF | TRBD2 | TRBJ2-5 | TRBV28 | few
TGTGCCAGCAGCATAAAGGTTAGAGCGAATACCTACGAGCAGTACTTC | CASSIKVRANTYEQYF | NA | TRBJ2-7 | TRBV21-1 | NA
TGTGCCAGCACCGAGGGAGGGTTCACAGATACGCAGTATTTT | CASTEGGFTDTQYF | TRBD2 | TRBJ2-3 | TRBV7-8 | NA
TGTGCCATCAGTGAGGTAGCGGGAGGGGGCGAGCAGTACTTC | CAISEVAGGGEQYF | TRBD2 | TRBJ2-7 | TRBV10-3 | few